One and the same sample provided the 2 T cell receptor beta chains below, sequenced in a study of CD8+ T cells in alopecia areata. RNA, once extracted, was reverse transcribed into cDNA for use as the sequencing template. Clones were sequenced by immunoSEQ multiplex PCR, and TCRdb holds only the in-frame ones, with some missing. The sample shows about 110,000 clones, approximately 59% of them seen only once. Sequenced: CD8+ T cells sorted from blood. The source is a human donor in good health.

The chain couples TRBV9 to TRBJ2-3; D ambiguous. The CDR3 loop spans 15 amino acids. Germline V gene sequence: CDR1 SGDLS, CDR2 YYNGEE. The V end was cut by 0 bases, the J end by 2 bases, with 10 bases between. In DNA, the CDR3 is TGTGCCAGCAGCGTAGGGCTACCACTCACAGATACGCAGTATTTT. The encoded protein is CASSVGLPLTDTQYF.

Of note for this clone: The junction shows a germline mismatch at one end, possibly a read error. The chain joins TRBV7-7 to TRBJ2-5, with TRBD2 matching 7 bases. Germline CDR1 reads SSHAT; CDR2 reads FNYEAQ (reference sequence). The CDR3 loop spans 14 amino acids. The CDR3 loop is CASSLGTTRETQYF. The CDR3 coding sequence is TGTGCTAGCAGCTTAGGGACTACAAGAGAGACCCAGTACTTC. Together with reference TRBV7-7 and TRBJ2-5, the CDR3 gives the full variable domain: GAGVSQSPRYKVTKRGQDVTLRCDPISSHATLYWYQQALGQGPEFLTYFNYEAQPDKSGLPSDRFSAERPEGSISTLTIQRTEQRDSAMYRCASSLGTTRETQYFGPGTRLLVL.